This T cell receptor (beta chain) was retrieved from a study of T cells in Graves' hyperthyroidism and ophthalmopathy. Study observations and caveats: Ophthalmopathy and stable hyperthyroidism were told apart by a 13 V-J model. Most clonotypes expanded in thyroid above 0.001 were likewise present in blood.

Turning to this clonotype: Its target is unknown.

Template material for amplifying TCR beta CDR3 regions consisted of RNA transcripts. Initially, a first-round RT-PCR of the TCR CDR3 employed the HTBI primer set. One entry per CDR3 protein, called by TCRdb with MiXCR from the multiplex PCR reads. Of under 350,000 distinct CDR3 sequences in the sample, roughly 21% were seen once. The CDR3 runs to 16 residues. V lost 6 bases to trimming and J lost 0 bases, with 15 bases between them. Germline assignment: CDR1 LNHDA and CDR2 SQIVND (reference sequence). Those with hyperthyroidism were 18 to 65 years old, newly diagnosed, and ill for under 2 months. Researchers barred patients who had uncontrolled infection, other autoimmune disease, pregnancy or lactation.

This rearrangement joins TRBV19 to TRBJ2-1, with D possibly TRBD1 on 5 matching bases. The sequence came from a woman aged 50 to 60 with Graves' hyperthyroidism. The material sequenced was blood. The CDR3 is CASRTRQGSSYNEQFF. CDR3 DNA: TGTGCCAGTAGAACCCGGCAGGGCTCCTCCTACAATGAGCAGTTCTTC.